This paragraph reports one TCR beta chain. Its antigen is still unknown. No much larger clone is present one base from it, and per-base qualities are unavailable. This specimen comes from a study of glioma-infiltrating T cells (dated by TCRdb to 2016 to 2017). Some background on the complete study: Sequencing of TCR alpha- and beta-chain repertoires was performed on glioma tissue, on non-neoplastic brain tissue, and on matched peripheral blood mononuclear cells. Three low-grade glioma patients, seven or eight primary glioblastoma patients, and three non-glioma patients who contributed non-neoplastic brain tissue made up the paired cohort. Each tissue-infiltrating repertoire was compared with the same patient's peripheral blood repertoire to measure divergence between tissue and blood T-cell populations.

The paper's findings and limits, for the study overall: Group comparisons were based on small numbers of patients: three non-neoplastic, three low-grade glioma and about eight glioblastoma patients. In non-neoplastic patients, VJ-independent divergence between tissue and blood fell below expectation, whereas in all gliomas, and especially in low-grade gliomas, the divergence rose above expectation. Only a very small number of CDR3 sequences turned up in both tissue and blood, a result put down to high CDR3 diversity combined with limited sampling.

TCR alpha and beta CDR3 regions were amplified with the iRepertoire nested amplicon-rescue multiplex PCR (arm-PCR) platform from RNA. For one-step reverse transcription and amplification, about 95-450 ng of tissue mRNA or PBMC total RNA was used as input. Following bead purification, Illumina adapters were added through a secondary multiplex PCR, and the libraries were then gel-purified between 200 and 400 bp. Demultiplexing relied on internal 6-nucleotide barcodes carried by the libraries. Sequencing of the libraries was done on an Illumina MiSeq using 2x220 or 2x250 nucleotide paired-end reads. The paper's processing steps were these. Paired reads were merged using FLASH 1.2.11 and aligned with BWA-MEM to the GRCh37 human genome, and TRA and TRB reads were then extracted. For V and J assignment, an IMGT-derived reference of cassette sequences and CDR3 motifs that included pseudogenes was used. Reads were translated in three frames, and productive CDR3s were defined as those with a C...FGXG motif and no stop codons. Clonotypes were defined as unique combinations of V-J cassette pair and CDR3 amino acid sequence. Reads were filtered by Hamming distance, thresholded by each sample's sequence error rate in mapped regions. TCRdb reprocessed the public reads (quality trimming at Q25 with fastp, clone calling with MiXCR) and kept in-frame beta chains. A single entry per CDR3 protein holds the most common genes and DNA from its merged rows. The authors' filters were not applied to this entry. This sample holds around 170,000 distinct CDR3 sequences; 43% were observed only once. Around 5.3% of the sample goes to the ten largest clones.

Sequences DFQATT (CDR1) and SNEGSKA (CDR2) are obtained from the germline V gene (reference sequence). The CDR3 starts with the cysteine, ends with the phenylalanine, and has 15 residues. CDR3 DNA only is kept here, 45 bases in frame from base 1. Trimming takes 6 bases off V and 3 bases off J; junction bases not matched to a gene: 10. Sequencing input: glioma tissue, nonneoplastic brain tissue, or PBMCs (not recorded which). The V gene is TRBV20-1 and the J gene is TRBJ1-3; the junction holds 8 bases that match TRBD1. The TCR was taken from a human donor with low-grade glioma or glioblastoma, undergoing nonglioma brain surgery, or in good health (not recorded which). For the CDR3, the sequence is CSARPGQVSGNTIYF. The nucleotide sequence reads TGCAGTGCCCGACCGGGACAGGTGAGTGGAAACACCATATATTTT.